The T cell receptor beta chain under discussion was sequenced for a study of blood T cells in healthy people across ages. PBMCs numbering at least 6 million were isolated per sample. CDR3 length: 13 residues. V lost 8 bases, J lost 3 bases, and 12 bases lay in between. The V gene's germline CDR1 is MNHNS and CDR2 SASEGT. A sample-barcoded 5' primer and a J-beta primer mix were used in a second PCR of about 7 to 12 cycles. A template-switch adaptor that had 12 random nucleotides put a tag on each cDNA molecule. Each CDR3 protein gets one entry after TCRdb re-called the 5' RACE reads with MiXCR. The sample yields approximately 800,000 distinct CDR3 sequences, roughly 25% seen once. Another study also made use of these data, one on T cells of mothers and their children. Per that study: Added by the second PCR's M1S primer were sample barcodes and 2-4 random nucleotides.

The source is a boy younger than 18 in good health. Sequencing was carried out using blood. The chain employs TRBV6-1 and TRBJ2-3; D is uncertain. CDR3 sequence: CASGDLETDTQYF. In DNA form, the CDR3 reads TGTGCCAGCGGCGATTTAGAAACAGATACGCAGTATTTT.